The 27 T cell receptor beta chains below were found in one sample sequenced in a study of CD8+ T cells in alopecia areata (dated by TCRdb to the late 2010s). The library was built by means of the immunoSEQ multiplex PCR assay. To provide template for TCR sequencing, every sample had RNA extracted and reverse transcribed into cDNA. TCRdb took this table from immuneACCESS and kept in-frame rearrangements with V and J called. Such tables lack part of the clones; where checked against another copy, unresolved V genes explain under half of the gap, and the rest is unexplained. This sample comprises around 100,000 clones, 45% to 60% of them detected only once. More than 8% of the sample is held by the ten biggest clonotypes. The specimen was CD4+ T cells sorted from blood. The receptors come from a human donor in good health.

This chain joins TRBV29-1 and TRBJ2-6; D not resolved. Germline V gene sequence: CDR1 SQVTM, CDR2 ANQGSEA. V dropped 5 bases and J dropped 2 bases, with 19 bases sitting between them. This CDR3 has 17 amino acids. The CDR3 region is CSVRGATRDPGANVLTF. The CDR3 region has the DNA TGCAGCGTTCGCGGAGCCACCAGAGACCCTGGGGCCAACGTCCTGACTTTC.

On this clone: This sample also contains other DNA sequences that code for the same CDR3. J is TRBJ1-1 and V is TRBV29-1; 7 nucleotides line up with TRBD1. V gave up 6 bases and J gave up 4 bases; unmatched junction bases: 5. The CDR3 contains 12 residues. In germline, CDR1 is SQVTM, CDR2 ANQGSEA. CDR3 in DNA: TGCAGCGTCCATCCAGGGGGCACTGAAGCTTTCTTT. Translating it yields CSVHPGGTEAFF.

The chain joins TRBV11-2 to TRBJ2-5, with 12 bases aligning to TRBD2. Unmatched junction bases numbered 12, after V lost 5 bases and J lost 2 bases. The CDR3 has 18 residues. CDR1 is SGHAT, CDR2 FQNNGV, per germline. The CDR3 DNA sequence: TGTGCCAGCAGCCGGAGACTAGCGGGGGCAAACGTTCAAGAGACCCAGTACTTC. As protein: CASSRRLAGANVQETQYF.

V is TRBV6-5 and J is TRBJ1-2, with a weak D call TRBD1 (5 bases). With 6 bases removed from V and 2 bases from J, the gap between germline ends came to 7 bases. This CDR3 comprises 12 residues. The V gene's germline CDR1 is MNHEY and CDR2 SVGAGI. For the CDR3, the DNA is TGTGCCAGCAGCCCAGGGAACTATGGCTACACCTTC. Its protein is CASSPGNYGYTF.

V usage is TRBV29-1 and J usage is TRBJ2-2, with TRBD1 as a possible D gene (6 bases). This CDR3 has 13 residues. Germline CDR1 and CDR2: SQVTM and ANQGSEA. V was pared by 5 bases and J by 3 bases, with 10 bases between. CDR3 coding DNA: TGCAGCGTTCTGACAGGCCACACCGGGGAGCTGTTTTTT. This translates into CSVLTGHTGELFF.

This clone was seen more than once but under ten times. This chain joins TRBV6-6 and TRBJ1-3; TRBD1 might be the D (5 bases). CDR1 MNHNY and CDR2 SVGAGI come from the germline V gene (reference sequence). CDR3 length: 16 amino acids. V dropped 5 bases and J dropped 0 bases, with 14 bases sitting between them. The CDR3 region has the DNA TGTGCCAGCAGTCTCGGGACTCTTAACTCTGGAAACACCATATATTTT. It codes for CASSLGTLNSGNTIYF.

The rearrangement joins TRBV30 to TRBJ2-7, with TRBD2 as a possible D gene (6 bases). Deletions cut 5 bases from V and 0 bases from J, with 17 bases between. Germline CDR1 and CDR2: GTSNPN and SVGIG (reference sequence). This CDR3 has 15 residues. The CDR3 nucleotides read TGTGCCTGGCGGGGACTTAGCACAAGCTCCTACGAGCAGTACTTC. It specifies CAWRGLSTSSYEQYF.

This clone was seen at least ten times. The rearrangement links TRBV18 to TRBJ2-2, with TRBD1 matching over 7 bases. V lost 4 bases to trimming and J lost 3 bases; unmatched junction nucleotides: 8. Germline-derived CDR1 and CDR2 are KGHSH and LQKENI. This CDR3 region has 16 residues. The CDR3 reads CASSRRTGSDTGELFF. DNA of the CDR3: TGTGCCAGCTCACGACGGACAGGCTCGGACACCGGGGAGCTGTTTTTT.

There are a few counts of this clone. The chain combines TRBV9 with TRBJ1-5, with no clear D. Trimming cost V 5 bases and J 6 bases, with 15 bases left between them. There are 14 residues in the CDR3. The germline V gene encodes CDR1 SGDLS and CDR2 YYNGEE. DNA for the CDR3: TGTGCCAGCAGATCCCGGACTGTGTCTCAGCCCCAGCATTTT. This encodes CASRSRTVSQPQHF. Variable domain in full (rest from reference TRBV9 and TRBJ1-5): DSGVTQTPKHLITATGQRVTLRCSPRSGDLSVYWYQQSLDQGLQFLIQYYNGEERAKGNILERFSAQQFPDLHSELNLSSLELGDSALYFCASRSRTVSQPQHFGDGTRLSIL.

The rearrangement uses TRBV5-6 and TRBJ2-7; no clear D gene. This CDR3 comprises 15 residues. V gave up 5 bases and J gave up 1 base, with 16 bases separating them. Germline CDR1 reads SGHDT; CDR2 reads YYEEEE. CDR3 nucleotide sequence: TGTGCCAGCAGTTCCCTACCAGATTTATCCTACGAGCAGTACTTC. Its protein product is CASSSLPDLSYEQYF. Full variable domain (remainder filled in from reference TRBV5-6 and TRBJ2-7): DAGVTQSPTHLIKTRGQQVTLRCSPKSGHDTVSWYQQALGQGPQFIFQYYEEEERQRGNFPDRFSGHQFPNYSSELNVNALLLGDSALYLCASSSLPDLSYEQYFGPGTRLTVT.

This chain links TRBV7-2 with TRBJ2-1; no clear D. CDR1 and CDR2 from the germline V gene are SGHTA and FQGNSA. Trimming cost V 0 bases and J 7 bases, with 13 bases left between them. The CDR3 totals 15 residues. The CDR3 loop reads CASSLATFNGNEQFF. The CDR3 region has the DNA TGTGCCAGCAGCTTAGCTACTTTCAACGGGAATGAGCAGTTCTTC.

The V call is TRBV10-1, the J call TRBJ1-6, with 11 bases lining up with TRBD1. This CDR3 contains 15 residues. CDR1 and CDR2 (germline): WNHNN, SYGVQD (reference sequence). V dropped 0 bases and J dropped 10; count of bases not matched to a gene: 2. This CDR3 reads CASSESRTGGSPLHF. For the CDR3, the DNA is TGCGCCAGCAGTGAGTCTCGGACAGGGGGCTCACCCCTCCACTTT.

The rearrangement links TRBV2 to TRBJ2-7, with 7 bases identical to TRBD1. This CDR3 has 11 amino acids. Germline-derived CDR1 and CDR2 are SNHLY and FYNNEI. V was clipped by 5 bases and J by 9 bases; unmatched bases: 4. The CDR3 region has the DNA TGTGCCAGCAGTATAACAGGGGCGCAGTACTTC. Protein: CASSITGAQYF.

As regards this clone: The same CDR3 also results from other DNA sequences found in this sample. The CDR3 bases are TGTGCCTGGAGTGTACGGCCCAATCAGCCCCAGCATTTT. Encoded protein: CAWSVRPNQPQHF. The V gene is TRBV30, the J gene TRBJ1-5, with unresolved D. The CDR3 spans 13 residues. The V gene lost 0 bases and the J gene lost 3 bases, with 6 bases spanning the gap. Germline V gene sequence: CDR1 GTSNPN, CDR2 SVGIG (reference sequence). The full variable domain, completed using reference TRBV30 and TRBJ1-5, is SQTIHQWPATLVQPVGSPLSLECTVEGTSNPNLYWYRQAAGRGLQLLFYSVGIGQISSEVPQNLSASRPQDRQFILSSKKLLLSDSGFYLCAWSVRPNQPQHFGDGTRLSIL.

V usage is TRBV29-1 and J usage is TRBJ2-3, with 7 bases fitting TRBD1. V shed 4 bases and J 4 bases; nucleotides not matched to a gene: 11. Germline loops: CDR1 SQVTM, CDR2 ANQGSEA. This CDR3 has 15 residues. The CDR3 nucleotides read TGCAGCGTTGCGCCCTGGGCCAGGGGGTCAGATACGCAGTATTTT. Amino acid sequence: CSVAPWARGSDTQYF.

This chain links TRBV5-1 with TRBJ2-1; no definite D call. The V end lost 0 bases, the J end lost 8 bases, and 9 bases lay between the germline ends. The germline V gene has CDR1 SGHRS and CDR2 YFSETQ. The CDR3 runs 13 residues. This CDR3 is CASSLGSTHEQFF. The DNA of the CDR3 is TGCGCCAGCAGCTTGGGATCGACCCATGAGCAGTTCTTC.

V gene TRBV18 combines with J gene TRBJ2-7; 8 bases are a match to TRBD1. The CDR3 runs 15 residues. J was trimmed by 1 base and V by 5 bases; bases with no gene match: 7. Germline V gene data show CDR1 as KGHSH and CDR2 as LQKENI. This CDR3 reads CASSKDRAESYEQYF. The CDR3 DNA sequence: TGTGCCAGCTCAAAGGACAGGGCGGAATCCTACGAGCAGTACTTC.

This chain uses TRBV14 with TRBJ2-7, with 8 bases matching TRBD2. Germline V gene data show CDR1 as SGHDN and CDR2 as FVKESK. This CDR3 spans 11 amino acids. Germline trimming cut 6 bases from V and 7 bases from J; bases unmatched to any gene: 2. The CDR3 spells CASSPGGEQYF. CDR3 DNA sequence: TGTGCCAGCAGTCCGGGAGGGGAGCAGTACTTC.

The table lists this clone with a few counts. This rearrangement joins TRBV2 to TRBJ1-2; 8 bases line up with TRBD1. Germline assignment: CDR1 SNHLY and CDR2 FYNNEI. Losses at the gene ends were 5 bases for V and 2 bases for J; bases not matched to a gene: 4. The CDR3 has 14 residues. CDR3 amino acids: CASSPDRGNYGYTF. CDR3 coding DNA: TGTGCCAGCAGTCCCGACAGGGGAAACTATGGCTACACCTTC.

The V call is TRBV18, the J call TRBJ2-1; 9 bases are shared with TRBD2. V was pared by 0 bases and J by 9 bases, with 15 bases of the junction left unmatched. There are 18 residues in the CDR3. Per the germline V gene, CDR1 is KGHSH and CDR2 is LQKENI. The CDR3 spells CASSPPATGAGGGGEQFF. DNA of the CDR3: TGTGCCAGCTCACCACCGGCCACAGGAGCGGGGGGTGGGGGTGAGCAGTTCTTC.

This chain connects TRBV30 to TRBJ1-5, with 7 bases fitting TRBD1. The germline gives CDR1 GTSNPN, CDR2 SVGIG (reference sequence). The CDR3 contains 14 residues. The V and J ends lost 1 base and 5 bases, in that order; junction bases with no gene match: 5. CDR3 nucleotide sequence: TGTGCCTGGAGTGCGATACAGGGGCATCAGCCCCAGCATTTT. This gives the protein CAWSAIQGHQPQHF.

This clone came up a few times. The chain couples TRBV18 to TRBJ2-4, with 10 bases that match TRBD2. Germline V lookup: CDR1 KGHSH, CDR2 LQKENI. The CDR3 contains 17 residues. The junction had 7 bases not matched to a gene; V was cut back by 0 bases and J by 5 bases. CDR3 bases: TGTGCCAGCTCACCACCGACTAGCGGGCCTAATCAAAACATTCAGTACTTC. Protein: CASSPPTSGPNQNIQYF.

The V and J genes are TRBV27 and TRBJ1-2, with TRBD1 matching over 9 bases. Per the germline V gene, CDR1 is MNHEY and CDR2 is SMNVEV (reference sequence). The CDR3 extends over 17 amino acids. V gave up 0 bases and J gave up 8 bases; unmatched junction bases: 13. In DNA, the CDR3 is TGTGCCAGCAGTTTATCGCCCGGGACAGGGTTTATATCGGGCTACACCTTC. This encodes CASSLSPGTGFISGYTF.

A single count supports this clone. J is TRBJ2-1 and V is TRBV11-3, with a tentative D call TRBD1 (6 bases). Germline V lookup: CDR1 SGHNT, CDR2 YENEEA. The length of the CDR3 is 14 residues. V lost 5 bases and J 5 bases, leaving 13 bases between the germline ends. The CDR3 sequence is CASSTADRDNEQFF. The DNA of the CDR3 is TGTGCCAGCAGCACGGCGGACAGAGACAATGAGCAGTTCTTC.

The chain employs TRBV30 and TRBJ1-1, with 8 positions matching TRBD1. CDR1 GTSNPN and CDR2 SVGIG come from the germline V gene (reference sequence). The junction had 9 bases not matched to a gene; V was cut back by 2 bases and J by 10 bases. The CDR3 has 13 amino acids. CDR3 sequence reads: CAWSIDRGSGAFF. CDR3 nucleotides: TGTGCCTGGAGTATTGACAGGGGAAGCGGAGCTTTCTTT. The variable domain in full, with the rest retrieved from reference TRBV30 and TRBJ1-1, is SQTIHQWPATLVQPVGSPLSLECTVEGTSNPNLYWYRQAAGRGLQLLFYSVGIGQISSEVPQNLSASRPQDRQFILSSKKLLLSDSGFYLCAWSIDRGSGAFFGQGTRLTVV.

The rearrangement joins TRBV28 to TRBJ1-2, with D perhaps TRBD1 (6 bases). Germline CDR1 and CDR2: MDHEN and SYDVKM. V was shortened by 4 bases and J by 4 bases, with 7 bases between the two germline ends. The CDR3 consists of 12 residues. CDR3 protein: CASSSDSYGYTF. The CDR3 coding sequence is TGTGCCAGCAGTTCGGACAGCTATGGCTACACCTTC.

This rearrangement joins TRBV7-2 to TRBJ2-5, with D possibly TRBD1 on 5 matching bases. V was cut by 0 bases and J by 7 bases, with 6 bases left in between. Germline V gene sequence: CDR1 SGHTA, CDR2 FQGNSA. The CDR3 has 12 amino acids. As DNA, the CDR3 is TGTGCCAGCAGCTTAGCGCAGGGGACCCAGTACTTC. This gives the protein CASSLAQGTQYF.